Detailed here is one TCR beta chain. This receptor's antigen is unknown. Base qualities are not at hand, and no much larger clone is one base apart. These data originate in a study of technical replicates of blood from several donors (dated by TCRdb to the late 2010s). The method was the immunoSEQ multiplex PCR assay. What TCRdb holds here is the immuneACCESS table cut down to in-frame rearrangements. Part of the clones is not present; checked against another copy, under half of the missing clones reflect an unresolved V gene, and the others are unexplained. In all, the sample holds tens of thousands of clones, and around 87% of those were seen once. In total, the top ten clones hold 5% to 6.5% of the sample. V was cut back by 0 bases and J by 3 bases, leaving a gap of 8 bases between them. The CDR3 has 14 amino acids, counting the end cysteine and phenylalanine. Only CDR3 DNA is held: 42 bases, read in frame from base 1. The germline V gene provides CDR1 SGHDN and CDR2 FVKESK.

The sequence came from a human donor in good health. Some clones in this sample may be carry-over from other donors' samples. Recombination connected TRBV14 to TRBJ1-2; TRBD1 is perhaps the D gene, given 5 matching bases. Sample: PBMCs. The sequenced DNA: TGTGCCAGCAGCCAAGAAGCCAGGGACTATGGCTACACCTTC. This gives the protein CASSQEARDYGYTF.